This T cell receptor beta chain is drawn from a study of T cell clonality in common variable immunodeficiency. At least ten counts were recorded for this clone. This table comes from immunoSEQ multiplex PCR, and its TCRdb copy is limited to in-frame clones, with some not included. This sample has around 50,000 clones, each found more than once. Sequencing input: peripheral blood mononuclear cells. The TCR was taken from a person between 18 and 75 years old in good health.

Incomplete CDR3 DNA: TGCAGCGTTGAGGGGCAGACCTACGAG. Translated, it gives CSVEGQTYE. The full CDR3 protein is CSVEGQTYEQYF. The gene calls are TRBV29-1 and TRBJ2-7; possible D gene TRBD1, 5 bases. The read ends 3 residues shy of where the CDR3 ends; the end is completed using the germline J gene. The V end lost 3 bases, the J end lost 2 bases, and 8 bases lay between the germline ends. Germline-derived CDR1 and CDR2 are SQVTM and ANQGSEA. The CDR3 extends over 12 amino acids.